Following are 23 T cell receptor beta chains from one sample sequenced in a study of vaccination and CD4 T cells after COVID-19. Treatment specified: roughly 10-day PBMC culture with coronavirus spike peptide pools or control peptides (ViraFEST assay). Cultured CD4+ T-cell DNA underwent Oncomine TCR Beta short-read sequencing. MiXCR was run by TCRdb on the PCR reads, yielding one entry per CDR3 protein. The sample has approximately 10,000 distinct CDR3 sequences; 53% are singletons. These receptors are not linked to any known antigen. Input material: CD4+ T cells from blood, cultured in vitro. These receptors came from a human donor who had recovered from COVID-19.

The gene calls are TRBV12-3 or TRBV12-4 and TRBJ1-5, with 7 bases identical to TRBD1. This CDR3 is built from 15 residues. V lost 5 bases, J lost 6 bases, and 10 bases stayed unmatched. Here the CDR3 DNA reads TGTGCCAGCAGTCCAGTGACAGGGCCCGGTCAGCCCCAGCATTTT. As protein: CASSPVTGPGQPQHF.

The chain combines TRBV15 with TRBJ1-5, with 9 bases identical to TRBD1. The CDR3 extends over 15 amino acids. Germline V gene lookup returns CDR1 LNHNV and CDR2 YYDKDF (reference sequence). The J segment lost 6 bases and the V segment lost 5 bases, leaving 8 bases of the junction unmatched. DNA for the CDR3: TGTGCCACCAGCTACCGGGACAGGGTGGGTCAGCCCCAGCATTTT. Protein product: CATSYRDRVGQPQHF.

The sample holds a few counts of this clonotype. The rearrangement uses TRBV20-1 and TRBJ2-2; 8 bases match TRBD2. Germline lookup yields CDR1 DFQATT and CDR2 SNEGSKA (reference sequence). The CDR3 totals 15 residues. V shed 0 bases and J 4 bases; nucleotides not matched to a gene: 4. This CDR3 reads CSARDGRASTGELFF. The CDR3 DNA reads as TGCAGTGCTAGAGACGGGAGGGCCAGCACCGGGGAGCTGTTTTTT.

The chain has TRBV6-1 and TRBJ2-1; 10 positions agree with TRBD1. This CDR3 has 15 residues. V trimming: 6 bases; J trimming: 1 base; junction bases outside the gene matches: 3. Germline V CDR1 and CDR2: MNHNS, SASEGT. CDR3 DNA: TGTGCCAGCAGCCGGACAGGGGGATCCTACAATGAGCAGTTCTTC. It encodes CASSRTGGSYNEQFF.

The chain recombines TRBV7-9 with TRBJ1-4; D uncertain. Trimming shortened V by 5 bases and J by 4 bases, and 2 bases separated the two germline ends. This CDR3 is built from 11 residues. Germline assignment: CDR1 SEHNR and CDR2 FQNEAQ (reference sequence). In DNA, the CDR3 is TGTGCCAGCAGCCATAATGAAAAACTGTTTTTT. This translates into CASSHNEKLFF. Combining the CDR3 with reference TRBV7-9 and TRBJ1-4 gives the whole variable domain DTGVSQNPRHKITKRGQNVTFRCDPISEHNRLYWYRQTLGQGPEFLTYFQNEAQLEKSRLLSDRFSAERPKGSFSTLEIQRTEQGDSAMYLCASSHNEKLFFGSGTQLSVL.

This clonotype qualifies as large. As DNA, the CDR3 is TGTGCCAGCAGCTTAGAGACAGGCAACTATGGCTACACCTTC. This encodes CASSLETGNYGYTF. V and J are TRBV11-3 and TRBJ1-2; D possibly corresponds to TRBD1 (6 bases). CDR1 and CDR2 from the germline V gene are SGHNT and YENEEA. Between the trimmed V and J ends, which lost 0 bases and 2 bases, there was a span of 7 bases. CDR3 length equals 14 residues.

J is TRBJ2-1 and V is TRBV20-1, with D perhaps matching TRBD1 or TRBD2 (7 bases each). This CDR3 has 17 amino acids. Trimming shortened V by 0 bases and J by 9 bases, and 24 bases separated the two germline ends. CDR1 and CDR2 from the germline V gene are DFQATT and SNEGSKA (reference sequence). The CDR3 nucleotides are TGCAGTGCTAGAGATACGGGGTTGGGCAGGGGGGAGGGTGAGCAGTTCTTC. Its translation: CSARDTGLGRGEGEQFF.

There are a few counts of this clonotype. This chain connects TRBV6-1 to TRBJ1-5, with D tentatively TRBD1 (6 bases). CDR3 length: 14 residues. V was trimmed by 7 bases and J by 6 bases, leaving 16 bases between them. The V gene's germline CDR1 is MNHNS and CDR2 SASEGT. The CDR3 bases are TGTGCCAGCACCACACTACAGGGTCCTCAGCCCCAGCATTTT. The encoded protein is CASTTLQGPQPQHF.

This chain links TRBV30 with TRBJ1-1; unclear D gene. V lost 0 bases and J 4 bases, leaving 12 bases between the germline ends. This CDR3 is built from 14 residues. The germline V gene encodes CDR1 GTSNPN and CDR2 SVGIG (reference sequence). The CDR3 nucleotides read TGTGCCTGGAGTGTTGGAGCCCGGGGCACTGAAGCTTTCTTT. It codes for CAWSVGARGTEAFF.

The V call is TRBV7-9, the J call TRBJ2-3; 11 bases align to TRBD2. Germline V lookup: CDR1 SEHNR, CDR2 FQNEAQ (reference sequence). Germline trimming cut 5 bases from V and 2 bases from J; bases unmatched to any gene: 12. There are 18 residues in the CDR3. CDR3 region: CASSPRELAGVSTDTQYF. The CDR3 coding sequence is TGTGCCAGCAGCCCTAGGGAACTAGCGGGAGTCTCCACAGATACGCAGTATTTT.

The rearrangement links TRBV6-1 to TRBJ2-1; 10 bases align to TRBD2. The CDR3 consists of 16 residues. V was clipped by 4 bases and J by 4 bases; unmatched bases: 7. In germline, CDR1 is MNHNS, CDR2 SASEGT. The DNA of the CDR3 is TGTGCCAGCAGTGGTTTAGCGGGAGGCGGTTACAATGAGCAGTTCTTC. Translation gives CASSGLAGGGYNEQFF.

This clonotype was observed a handful of times. V usage is TRBV19 and J usage is TRBJ2-5; the D is unclear. There are 15 residues in the CDR3. CDR1 is LNHDA, CDR2 SQIVND, per germline (reference sequence). Trimming removed 1 base from V and 1 base from J, with 10 bases in between. The CDR3, as DNA: TGTGCCAGTAGTATAGGCGGCGCTAGCCAAGAGACCCAGTACTTC. Translating it yields CASSIGGASQETQYF.

The gene calls are TRBV21-1 and TRBJ2-7. TRBV21-1 is marked as a pseudogene. This CDR3 contains 15 residues. CDR3 nucleotides: TGTGCCAGCAGCAAAGCCCTGAGGAGCTCCTACGAGCAGTACTTC. Amino acid sequence: CASSKALRSSYEQYF.

The gene calls are TRBV10-3 and TRBJ2-2, with TRBD2 matching 7 bases. Losses at the gene ends were 1 base for V and 2 bases for J; bases not matched to a gene: 4. The CDR3 spans 16 residues. Per germline, CDR1 ENHRY and CDR2 SYGVKD. In nucleotides, the CDR3 is TGTGCCATCAGTGAGTATGAGACTAGCAACACCGGGGAGCTGTTTTTT. Translation: CAISEYETSNTGELFF.

A word on this clonotype: Its ends do not fully match the called genes, so a read error is possible. The chain couples TRBV19 to TRBJ1-2; weak D call: TRBD1 (6 bases). The CDR3 extends over 16 amino acids. Germline CDR1 is LNHDA and CDR2 is SQIVND (reference sequence). CDR3 bases: TGTGCCAGTAGCGGAACCGCAAGACAGGAATTCTATGGCCACACCTTC. This gives the protein CASSGTARQEFYGHTF.

The chain is built from TRBV18 and TRBJ1-2; 8 positions agree with TRBD1. This CDR3 region has 15 residues. Germline loops: CDR1 KGHSH, CDR2 LQKENI. Trimming took 4 bases from V and 1 from J; bases not matched to a gene: 5. The CDR3 DNA follows: TGTGCCAGCTCACAATTGGGACAGGTTAACTATGGCTACACCTTC. It encodes CASSQLGQVNYGYTF.

This chain joins TRBV6-2 or TRBV6-3 and TRBJ2-1, with a weak D call TRBD2 (6 bases). The V and J ends lost 9 bases and 0 bases respectively, with 12 bases between them. This CDR3 comprises 14 residues. Germline V lookup: CDR1 MNHEY, CDR2 SVGEGT. The CDR3 bases are TGTGCCAGTTCGCGGGGCATCTCCTACAATGAGCAGTTCTTC. Protein product: CASSRGISYNEQFF.

The V and J genes are TRBV7-2 and TRBJ2-7, with D possibly matching TRBD1 (6 bases). Germline assignment: CDR1 SGHTA and CDR2 FQGNSA. The CDR3 runs to 14 residues. V gave up 5 bases and J gave up 5 bases, with 16 bases separating them. The CDR3 DNA is TGTGCCAGCAGCCCACCCGGGACAATTAACGAGCAGTACTTC. Its protein product is CASSPPGTINEQYF. The full variable domain, its missing parts supplied by reference TRBV7-2 and TRBJ2-7, is GAGVSQSPSNKVTEKGKDVELRCDPISGHTALYWYRQSLGQGLEFLIYFQGNSAPDKSGLPSDRFSAERTGGSVSTLTIQRTQQEDSAVYLCASSPPGTINEQYFGPGTRLTVT.

This clonotype turned up a few times. The genes are TRBV6-1 and TRBJ2-7, with D tentatively TRBD2 (5 bases). The germline gives CDR1 MNHNS, CDR2 SASEGT. The CDR3 is 14 amino acids. V was clipped by 7 bases and J by 3 bases, with 16 bases between them. CDR3 sequence reads: CASIGAVHRYEQYF. The CDR3 nucleotides read TGTGCCAGCATTGGAGCGGTACACCGCTACGAGCAGTACTTC.

The chain carries TRBV7-9 and TRBJ1-1; D not certain. Germline V gene sequence: CDR1 SEHNR, CDR2 FQNEAQ (reference sequence). CDR3 length: 11 residues. Trimming cost V 8 bases and J 6 bases, with 10 bases left between them. CDR3 region: CASGGLAEAFF. CDR3 bases: TGTGCCAGCGGCGGGTTGGCTGAAGCTTTCTTT.

The chain couples TRBV11-2 to TRBJ1-3, with 7 bases identical to TRBD1. Germline V gene sequence: CDR1 SGHAT, CDR2 FQNNGV. The CDR3 is 15 residues long. Germline trimming cut 4 bases from V and 4 bases from J; bases unmatched to any gene: 7. DNA for the CDR3: TGTGCCAGCAGCTCTATCAGGGGGTCCGGAAACACCATATATTTT. Its translation: CASSSIRGSGNTIYF.

The CDR3 sequence: CASSADRGAYNEQFF. Here the CDR3 DNA reads TGTGCCAGCAGTGCAGACAGGGGGGCCTACAATGAGCAGTTCTTC. The genes are TRBV6-1 and TRBJ2-1; 9 positions agree with TRBD1. The V gene's germline CDR1 is MNHNS and CDR2 SASEGT. Trimming took 4 bases from V and 2 from J; bases not matched to a gene: 3. The length of the CDR3 is 15 residues.

This clonotype has just a few counts. The V call is TRBV7-2, the J call TRBJ1-2; no reliable D call. From germline, CDR1 is SGHTA and CDR2 FQGNSA. The CDR3 runs 16 residues. Trimming took 0 bases from V and 0 from J, leaving 11 bases between them. CDR3 amino acids: CASSLAPRDSNYGYTF. The DNA for the CDR3 is TGTGCCAGCAGCTTAGCGCCAAGGGATTCTAACTATGGCTACACCTTC.